Below are 7 T cell receptor beta chains sequenced from a single sample in a study of molecular identifiers for immune sequencing clone quantification. A single record per CDR3 protein comes from TCRdb applying MiXCR to the PCR reads. The sample lists 550,000 to 750,000 distinct CDR3 sequences; 20% were seen once. Sample: naive CD8+ T cells from blood, with Jurkat cell RNA spiked in. Specified subset: FACS-sorted CD8+CD4-CCR7+CD45RA+ naive T cells. The receptors were gathered from a human donor in good health. Some libraries in this study had Jurkat cell RNA spiked in.

In its sample, this clonotype was seen a few times. V gene TRBV7-9 combines with J gene TRBJ2-1; TRBD2 might be the D (6 bases). This CDR3 contains 18 residues. The V end lost 3 bases, the J end lost 0 bases, and 18 bases lay between the germline ends. Per germline, CDR1 SEHNR and CDR2 FQNEAQ (reference sequence). The CDR3 nucleotides are TGTGCCAGCAGCTTCACGTATGAAAGGCGGGGCTCCTACAATGAGCAGTTCTTC. It codes for CASSFTYERRGSYNEQFF.

This clonotype was recorded many times. The V call is TRBV5-1, the J call TRBJ1-1; 7 bases match TRBD1. Per germline, CDR1 SGHRS and CDR2 YFSETQ. The CDR3 covers 12 residues. The V and J ends lost 2 bases and 8 bases, in that order; junction bases with no gene match: 3. CDR3 coding DNA: TGCGCCAGCAGCTTTACAGGGGAGGAAGCTTTCTTT. Its protein product is CASSFTGEEAFF.

Regarding this clonotype: A read error is possible here, since a much larger clone lies one base away. This chain connects TRBV12-3 or TRBV12-4 to TRBJ1-5; the D gene is possibly TRBD2 (6 bases). The tail of the sequence fits TRBJ2-3 better, so the J call may be wrong. The CDR3 spans 14 residues. This chain's CDR3 is CASSWRGSNQPQYF. CDR3 coding DNA: TGTGCCAGCAGTTGGAGGGGAAGCAATCAGCCCCAGTATTTT.

This clonotype was recorded many times. The rearrangement uses TRBV7-2 and TRBJ2-1, with 9 positions matching TRBD2. CDR3 length: 16 amino acids. V lost 1 base, J lost 8 bases, and 9 bases stayed unmatched. CDR1 is SGHTA and CDR2 is FQGNSA in the germline V gene. CDR3 sequence reads: CASSLGPSGVTHEQFF. CDR3 coding DNA: TGTGCCAGCAGCTTAGGACCTAGCGGGGTGACCCATGAGCAGTTCTTC.

A remark on this clonotype: This may be a read error, as it is one base from a much larger clone. The V gene is TRBV5-6, the J gene TRBJ2-1, with 10 bases identical to TRBD2. The CDR3 contains 15 residues. Germline values: CDR1 SGHDT, CDR2 YYEEEE. CDR3 bases: TGTGCCAGCGGCTTCTCTAGCGGGAGAAGGGGTGAGCAGTTCTTC. Its translation is CASGFSSGRRGEQFF.

Of note for this clonotype: This clone may be a read error of a much larger clone one base away. The genes are TRBV5-1 and TRBJ2-7; D is unresolved. The germline gives CDR1 SGHRS, CDR2 YFSETQ. There are 15 residues in the CDR3. Trimming shortened V by 1 base and J by 2 bases, and 13 bases separated the two germline ends. Here the CDR3 reads CASSLSTDGTYEQYF. For the CDR3, the DNA is TGCGCCAGCAGCTTGAGTACGGACGGAACCTACGAGCAGTACTTC.

This clonotype was seen many times. The V call is TRBV21-1, the J call TRBJ2-6. TRBV21-1 has pseudogene status. This CDR3 is built from 19 residues. The CDR3 coding sequence is TGTGCCAGCAGCAAAGTTGTTGTGGACCGGTCCTCTGGGGCCAACGTCCTGACTTTC. It is translated as CASSKVVVDRSSGANVLTF.